This T cell receptor (beta chain) was captured by sequencing in a study of T cells expressing NK-cell markers. The CDR3 loop spans 15 amino acids. TCRdb re-analyzed the 5' RACE reads; it lists each CDR3 protein once, without DNA. Its table lists over 350,000 distinct CDR3 sequences. The chain recombines TRBV12-3 or TRBV12-4 with TRBJ2-3; TCRdb designates TRBD1, a call that cannot be tested without DNA. The sequenced sample consisted of blood T cells: a sorted CD56 or NKG2C T cell subset, CD4+ or CD8+ T cells, or bulk PBMC T cells (not recorded which). The TCR comes from a woman in her 50s in good health. CDR3 sequence: CASSSTQDFTDTQYF.